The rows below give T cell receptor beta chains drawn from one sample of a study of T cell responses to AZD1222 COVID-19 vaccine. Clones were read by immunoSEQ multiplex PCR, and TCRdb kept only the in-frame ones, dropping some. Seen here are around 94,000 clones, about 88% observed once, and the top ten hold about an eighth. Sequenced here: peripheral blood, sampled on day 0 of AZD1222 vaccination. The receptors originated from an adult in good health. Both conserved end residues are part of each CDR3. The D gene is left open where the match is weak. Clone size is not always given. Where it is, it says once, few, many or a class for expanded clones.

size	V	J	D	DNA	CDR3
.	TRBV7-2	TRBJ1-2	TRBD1	TGTGCCAGCAGCTTGGGACAGGGGGCGGACTATGGCTACACCTTC	CASSLGQGADYGYTF
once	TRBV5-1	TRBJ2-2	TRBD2	TGCGCCAGCAGCTCTGGACTAGCGGGGGGACCGACCGGGGAGCTGTTTTTT	CASSSGLAGGPTGELFF
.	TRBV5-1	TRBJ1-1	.	TGCGCCAGCAGCTCGGGGGGACCCTCAATGAACACTGAAGCTTTCTTT	CASSSGGPSMNTEAFF
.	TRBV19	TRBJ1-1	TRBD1	TGTGCCAGTACTGTGACAGGGGGCACTGAAGCTTTCTTT	CASTVTGGTEAFF
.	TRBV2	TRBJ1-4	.	TGTGCCAGCAGTAGGGTGACAGTCCTTAATGAAAAACTGTTTTTT	CASSRVTVLNEKLFF
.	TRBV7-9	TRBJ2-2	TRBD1	TGTGCCAGCAGCGGACAGCAGGGGGCCACCGGGGAGCTGTTTTTT	CASSGQQGATGELFF
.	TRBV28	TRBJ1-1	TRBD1	TGTGCCAGCAGTTTCGACGCCGGGACAGGGACGACTGAAGCTTTCTTT	CASSFDAGTGTTEAFF
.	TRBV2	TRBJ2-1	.	TGTGCCAGCCGGTTCGTGAGTAGGCAGTTCTTC	CASRFVSRQFF
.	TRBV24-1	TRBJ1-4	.	TGTGCCACCAGTGACTACAGTGGGGAAAAACTGTTTTTT	CATSDYSGEKLFF
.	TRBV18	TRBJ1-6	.	TGTGCCAGCTCACCAGGGGGTATTAATTCACCCCTCCACTTT	CASSPGGINSPLHF
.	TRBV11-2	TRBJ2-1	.	TGTGCCAGCAGCTTAGGCTTCGCGGGTGGGGGCAATGAGCAGTTCTTC	CASSLGFAGGGNEQFF
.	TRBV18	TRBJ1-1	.	TGTGCCAGCTCACAAAAGGAGGGACTGTGGAACACTGAAGCTTTCTTT	CASSQKEGLWNTEAFF
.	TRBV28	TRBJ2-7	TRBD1	TGTGCCAGCAGAGGGACAGGGGCCTACGAGCAGTACTTC	CASRGTGAYEQYF
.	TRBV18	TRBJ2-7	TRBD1	TGTGCCAGCTCACCCCTCGGGACAGGGGGCGACGAGCAGTACTTC	CASSPLGTGGDEQYF
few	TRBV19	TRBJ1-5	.	TGTGCCAGTAGTTTAGGACACTATAGCAATCAGCCCCAGCATTTT	CASSLGHYSNQPQHF
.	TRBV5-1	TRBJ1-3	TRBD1	TGCGCCAGCACCCAGACAGGGGAACCTGGAAACACCATATATTTT	CASTQTGEPGNTIYF
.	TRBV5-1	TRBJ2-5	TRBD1	TGCGCCAGCAGCCCTGAGGGGGCGGAGACCCAGTACTTC	CASSPEGAETQYF
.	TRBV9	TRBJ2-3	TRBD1	TGTGCCAGCGGACAGGGGGGTACAGATACGCAGTATTTT	CASGQGGTDTQYF
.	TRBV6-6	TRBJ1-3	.	TGTGCCAGCAGTTACAGTCAGGGAGGAAACACCATATATTTT	CASSYSQGGNTIYF
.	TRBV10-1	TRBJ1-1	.	TGCGCCAGCAGTGAGCCGGGTTCTGAAGCTTTCTTT	CASSEPGSEAFF
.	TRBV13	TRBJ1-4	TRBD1	TGTGCCAGCAGCTCGCGCTCGGGACAGCCGAATGAAAAACTGTTTTTT	CASSSRSGQPNEKLFF
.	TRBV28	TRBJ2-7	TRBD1	TGTGCCAGCACCCCTCCGGGACAGTCCTACGAGCAGTACTTC	CASTPPGQSYEQYF
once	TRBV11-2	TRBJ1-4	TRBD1	TGTGCCAGCAGCTGGACAGGGGGGGCAACTAATGAAAAACTGTTTTTT	CASSWTGGATNEKLFF
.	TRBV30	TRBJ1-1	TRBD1	TGTGCCTGGAGTGTAGATGCAGGGGGGAACACTGAAGCTTTCTTT	CAWSVDAGGNTEAFF
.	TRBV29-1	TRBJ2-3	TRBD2	TGCAGCGCCTTGACTAGCGGGGGATGGGATACGCAGTATTTT	CSALTSGGWDTQYF
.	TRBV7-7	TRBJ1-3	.	TGTGCCAGCAGCTTATCCGGAAACACCATATATTTT	CASSLSGNTIYF
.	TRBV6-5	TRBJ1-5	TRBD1	TGTGCCAGCAGGGACAGGGCCGATCAGCCCCAGCATTTT	CASRDRADQPQHF
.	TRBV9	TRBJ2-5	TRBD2	TGTGCCAGCAGCGGGATTAGCGGGGCCCAAGAGACCCAGTACTTC	CASSGISGAQETQYF
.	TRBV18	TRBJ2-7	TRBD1	TGTGCCAGCTCACCACAGGGGGCGACTCCGATGTACGAGCAGTACTTC	CASSPQGATPMYEQYF
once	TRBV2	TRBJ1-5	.	TGTGCCAGCACACGAAGGGGGGTAGGGAGCCAGCCCCAGCATTTT	CASTRRGVGSQPQHF
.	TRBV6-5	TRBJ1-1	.	TGTGCCAGCAGTTCCCTGAAAGACGGCACTGAAGCTTTCTTT	CASSSLKDGTEAFF
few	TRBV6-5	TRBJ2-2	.	TGTGCCAGCACCGACGGGACACACACCGGGGAGCTGTTTTTT	CASTDGTHTGELFF
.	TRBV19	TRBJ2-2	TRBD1	TGTGCCAGTAGTACAACAGGGGCCGGGGAGCTGTTTTTT	CASSTTGAGELFF
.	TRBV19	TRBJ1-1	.	TGTGCCAGTAGTAGGGACGCGGGGTTGAACACTGAAGCTTTCTTT	CASSRDAGLNTEAFF
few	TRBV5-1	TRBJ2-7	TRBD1	TGCGCCAGCAGCACCACCGGGACAGGGAGGCATGAGCAGTACTTC	CASSTTGTGRHEQYF
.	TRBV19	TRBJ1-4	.	TGTGCCAGTAAGGACAGAACTAATGAAAAACTGTTTTTT	CASKDRTNEKLFF